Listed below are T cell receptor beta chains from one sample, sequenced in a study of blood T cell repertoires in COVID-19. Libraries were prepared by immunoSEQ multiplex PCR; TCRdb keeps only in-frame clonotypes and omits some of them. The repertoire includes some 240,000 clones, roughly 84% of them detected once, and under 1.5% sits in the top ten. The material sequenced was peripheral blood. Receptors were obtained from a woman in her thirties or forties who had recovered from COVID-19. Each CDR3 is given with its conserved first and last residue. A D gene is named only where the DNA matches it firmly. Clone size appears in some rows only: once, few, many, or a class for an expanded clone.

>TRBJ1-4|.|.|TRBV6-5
CASSPHSATNEKLFF
TGTGCCAGCAGTCCTCATAGTGCAACTAATGAAAAACTGTTTTTT
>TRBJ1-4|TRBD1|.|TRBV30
CAWSGDRVKEKLFF
TGTGCCTGGAGCGGCGACAGGGTGAAGGAAAAACTGTTTTTT
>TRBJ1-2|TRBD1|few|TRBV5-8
CASSLGTGASYGYTF
TGTGCCAGCAGCTTGGGGACAGGGGCAAGCTATGGCTACACCTTC
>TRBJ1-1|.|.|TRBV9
CASSVGSLGTEAFF
TGTGCCAGCAGCGTAGGGAGCCTGGGCACTGAAGCTTTCTTT
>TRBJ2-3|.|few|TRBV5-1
CASNPGNTDTQYF
TGCGCCAGCAACCCCGGGAATACAGATACGCAGTATTTT
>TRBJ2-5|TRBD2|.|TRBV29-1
CSVERDYLQETQYF
TGCAGCGTGGAGAGGGACTACCTCCAAGAGACCCAGTACTTC
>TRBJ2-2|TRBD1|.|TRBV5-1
CASSLDRVDTGELFF
TGCGCCAGCAGCCTCGACAGGGTTGACACCGGGGAGCTGTTTTTT
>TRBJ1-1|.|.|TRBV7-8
CASSSLVGWGAEAFF
TGTGCCAGCAGCAGCTTGGTGGGTTGGGGCGCTGAAGCTTTCTTT
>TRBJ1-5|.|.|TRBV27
CASSLTVYQPQHF
TGTGCCAGCAGTTTAACAGTCTATCAGCCCCAGCATTTT
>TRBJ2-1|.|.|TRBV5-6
CASSFLQASSYNEQFF
TGTGCCAGCAGCTTTCTACAGGCTAGCTCCTACAATGAGCAGTTCTTC
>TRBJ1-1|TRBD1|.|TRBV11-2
CASSLAGQGTEAFF
TGTGCCAGCAGCTTAGCCGGACAGGGCACTGAAGCTTTCTTT
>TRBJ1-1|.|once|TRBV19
CASSIGGANTEAFF
TGTGCCAGTAGTATTGGGGGGGCGAACACTGAAGCTTTCTTT
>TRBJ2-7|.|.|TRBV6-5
CASSLTSIGEQYF
TGTGCCAGCAGTTTAACTAGTATCGGCGAGCAGTACTTC
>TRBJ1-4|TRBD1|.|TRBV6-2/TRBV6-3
CASSSTRQGREKLFF
TGTGCCAGCAGTTCGACCAGACAGGGCCGCGAAAAACTGTTTTTT
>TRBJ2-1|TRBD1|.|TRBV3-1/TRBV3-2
CASSHSFWDRGNNEQFF
TGTGCCAGCAGCCATTCCTTTTGGGACAGGGGTAACAATGAGCAGTTCTTC
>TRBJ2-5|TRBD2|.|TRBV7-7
CASSSTSGGGRETQYF
TGTGCTAGCAGCTCTACTAGCGGGGGGGGCCGGGAGACCCAGTACTTC
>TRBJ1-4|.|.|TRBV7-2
CASRGGGGTNEKLFF
TGTGCCAGCCGCGGGGGGGGCGGAACTAATGAAAAACTGTTTTTT
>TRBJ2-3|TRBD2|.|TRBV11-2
CASSLDHSGGNTDTQYF
TGTGCCAGCAGCTTAGATCACAGCGGGGGGAACACAGATACGCAGTATTTT
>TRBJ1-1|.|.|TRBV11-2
CASSTALYMNTEAFF
TGTGCCAGCAGTACAGCCCTCTACATGAACACTGAAGCTTTCTTT
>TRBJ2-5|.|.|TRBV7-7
CASAGAVKETQYF
TGTGCTAGCGCAGGGGCGGTGAAAGAGACCCAGTACTTC
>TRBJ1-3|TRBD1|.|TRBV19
CASGTDHGNTIYF
TGTGCCAGCGGGACAGATCATGGAAACACCATATATTTT
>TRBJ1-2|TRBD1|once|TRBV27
CASSLVGTDLNYGYTF
TGTGCCAGCAGTTTAGTGGGGACAGATCTTAACTATGGCTACACCTTC
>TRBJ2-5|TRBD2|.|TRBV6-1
CASSDPGGLRVQETQYF
TGTGCCAGCAGTGATCCGGGGGGACTCCGGGTCCAAGAGACCCAGTACTTC
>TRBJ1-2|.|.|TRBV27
CASRGTSFYGYTF
TGTGCCAGCAGGGGGACAAGCTTCTATGGCTACACCTTC
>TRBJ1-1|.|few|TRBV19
CASSISGLNTEAFF
TGTGCCAGTAGTATTTCGGGGTTGAACACTGAAGCTTTCTTT
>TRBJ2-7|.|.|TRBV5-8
CASSGRGDSTYEQYF
TGTGCCAGCAGCGGCAGGGGGGACAGTACCTACGAGCAGTACTTC
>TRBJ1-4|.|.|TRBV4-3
CASSARGGRSEKLFF
TGCGCCAGCAGCGCGAGGGGGGGGAGGAGTGAAAAACTGTTTTTT
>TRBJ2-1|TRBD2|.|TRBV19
CASSILGGGYNEQFF
TGTGCCAGTAGTATCCTCGGGGGGGGCTACAATGAGCAGTTCTTC
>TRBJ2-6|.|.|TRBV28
CASFHSGANVLTF
TGTGCCAGTTTCCACTCTGGGGCCAACGTCCTGACTTTC
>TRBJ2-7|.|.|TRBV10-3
CAISESPGFEQYF
TGTGCCATCAGTGAGTCCCCCGGGTTCGAGCAGTACTTC
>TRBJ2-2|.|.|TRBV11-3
CASSLGANTGELFF
TGTGCCAGCAGCTTAGGCGCGAACACCGGGGAGCTGTTTTTT
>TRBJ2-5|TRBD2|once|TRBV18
CASSRTSGGEETQYF
TGTGCCAGCTCACGAACTAGCGGGGGTGAGGAGACCCAGTACTTC
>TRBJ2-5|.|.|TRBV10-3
CAISESVSDHKEETQYF
TGTGCCATCAGTGAGTCGGTTAGCGACCACAAAGAAGAGACCCAGTACTTC
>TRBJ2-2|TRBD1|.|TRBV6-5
CASSSRDRVGSGELFF
TGTGCCAGCAGTTCCCGGGACAGGGTAGGGTCCGGGGAGCTGTTTTTT
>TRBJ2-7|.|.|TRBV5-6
CASSFQGYEQYF
TGTGCCAGCAGCTTTCAGGGCTACGAGCAGTACTTC
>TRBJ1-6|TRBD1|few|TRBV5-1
CASSRTGLTGWDSPLHF
TGCGCCAGCAGCCGAACAGGATTGACAGGGTGGGATTCACCCCTCCACTTT
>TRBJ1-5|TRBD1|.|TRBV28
CASSAIKTGEKRNQPQHF
TGTGCCAGCAGCGCAATCAAGACAGGGGAAAAAAGAAATCAGCCCCAGCATTTT
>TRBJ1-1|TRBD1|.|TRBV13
CASSLGGQGAVVTEAFF
TGTGCCAGCAGCTTAGGGGGACAGGGGGCTGTAGTCACTGAAGCTTTCTTT
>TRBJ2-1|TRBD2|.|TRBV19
CASSIRGGYYNEQFF
TGTGCCAGTAGTATACGGGGGGGGTACTACAATGAGCAGTTCTTC
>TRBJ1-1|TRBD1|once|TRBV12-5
CASGSIPKGQGAVNTEAFF
TGTGCTAGTGGTTCAATACCCAAAGGACAGGGGGCAGTCAACACTGAAGCTTTCTTT
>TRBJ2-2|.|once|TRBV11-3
CASSLVRGNTGELFF
TGTGCCAGCAGCTTAGTTCGCGGGAACACCGGGGAGCTGTTTTTT
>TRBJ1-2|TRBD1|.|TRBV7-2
CASSPNRGHGGGYTF
TGTGCCAGCAGTCCCAACAGGGGGCATGGAGGTGGCTACACCTTC
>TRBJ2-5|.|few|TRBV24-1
CATSGGDSYQETQYF
TGTGCCACCAGTGGCGGCGATTCGTACCAAGAGACCCAGTACTTC
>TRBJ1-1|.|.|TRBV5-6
CASSLARDTEAFF
TGTGCCAGCAGCTTGGCGAGGGACACTGAAGCTTTCTTT
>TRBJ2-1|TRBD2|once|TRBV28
CATYGLAASYNEQFF
TGTGCCACTTATGGACTAGCGGCCTCCTACAATGAGCAGTTCTTC
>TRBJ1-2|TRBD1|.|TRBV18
CASSPGTGEGGYTF
TGTGCCAGCTCACCGGGAACAGGGGAAGGTGGCTACACCTTC
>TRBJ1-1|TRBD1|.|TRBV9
CASSPRVQGGTEAFF
TGTGCCAGCAGCCCACGGGTCCAGGGGGGAACTGAAGCTTTCTTT
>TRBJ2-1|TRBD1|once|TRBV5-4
CASSFPPGQGDDEQFF
TGTGCCAGCAGCTTCCCACCGGGACAGGGTGACGATGAGCAGTTCTTC
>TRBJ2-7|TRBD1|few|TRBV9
CASSVGGTGVVYEQYF
TGTGCCAGCAGCGTAGGCGGGACAGGGGTTGTCTACGAGCAGTACTTC
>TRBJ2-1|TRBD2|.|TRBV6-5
CASSYRLAGEQFF
TGTGCCAGCAGTTACCGACTAGCGGGCGAGCAGTTCTTC
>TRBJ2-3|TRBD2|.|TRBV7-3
CASSFLAGDTQYF
TGTGCCAGCAGCTTCCTAGCGGGAGATACGCAGTATTTT
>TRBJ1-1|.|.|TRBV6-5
CASSMAENTEAFF
TGTGCCAGCAGTATGGCAGAGAACACTGAAGCTTTCTTT
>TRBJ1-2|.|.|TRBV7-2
CASSLVGASGAYGYTF
TGTGCCAGCAGCTTAGTGGGGGCTTCAGGTGCTTATGGCTACACCTTC
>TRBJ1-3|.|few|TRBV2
CASRGGSSGNTIYF
TGTGCCAGCAGGGGGGGTAGCTCTGGAAACACCATATATTTT
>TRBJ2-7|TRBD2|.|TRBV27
CASSLADAYEQYF
TGTGCCAGCAGTCTAGCGGACGCCTACGAGCAGTACTTC
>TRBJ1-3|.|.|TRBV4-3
CASSQDPGVGGNTIYF
TGCGCCAGCAGCCAAGATCCAGGGGTGGGAGGAAACACCATATATTTT
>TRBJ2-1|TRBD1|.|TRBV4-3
CASSQTNHRGDKSDEQFF
TGCGCCAGCAGCCAAACGAACCACAGGGGGGATAAAAGCGATGAGCAGTTCTTC